This TCR beta chain derives from a study of T cells in tumors after PD-1 blockade. Study information: Prior checkpoint blockade, systemic immunosuppressant use, or anti-cancer therapy within 4 weeks excluded patients. Tumor samples averaged almost 27,000 templates (range about 550-100,000) and some 6,000 unique clonotypes.

The CDR3 covers 13 residues. CDR1 and CDR2 (germline): SGHRS, YFSETQ. Input was roughly 600 ng to 6,004 ng of genomic DNA from tumor or blood. This clone was seen a single time. What it binds is unknown. The junction differs from germline at one of its ends, possibly a read error. Study conclusions and caveats: Clonal replacement, not reinvigoration, is suggested for expanded exhausted CD8+ clones after therapy.

Generated by immunoSEQ multiplex PCR, the TCRdb table keeps only in-frame clones and is missing some. This table has 9,000 to 15,000 clones, approximately 63% appearing once. The input for sequencing was tumor tissue, taken before anti-PD-1 treatment. The sequence derives from a human donor with basal cell carcinoma. V is TRBV5-1 and J is TRBJ1-1; D not resolved. This CDR3 reads CASTLGGNTEAFF. The CDR3 coding sequence is TGCGCCAGCACCTTGGGTGGGAACACTGAAGCTTTCTTT.